One T cell receptor (beta chain) is described in this entry. These data are taken from a study of blood T cell repertoires in COVID-19. This CDR3 spans 13 amino acids. Germline V gives CDR1 MNHNY, CDR2 SVGAGI (reference sequence). Trimming took 7 bases from V and 3 from J; bases not matched to a gene: 5. Here immunoSEQ multiplex PCR was the method, and the copy in TCRdb shows in-frame clones only, minus some. The sample holds about 150,000 clones; around 85% are singletons and the top ten take over 25%. J is TRBJ2-5 and V is TRBV6-6; TRBD1 aligns across 7 bases. This receptor was taken from a woman aged 60-75 years with acute or convalescent COVID-19. The sequencing input was peripheral blood. CDR3 sequence: CASTTGTEETQYF. The DNA for the CDR3 is TGTGCCAGCACCACCGGGACAGAAGAGACCCAGTACTTC.